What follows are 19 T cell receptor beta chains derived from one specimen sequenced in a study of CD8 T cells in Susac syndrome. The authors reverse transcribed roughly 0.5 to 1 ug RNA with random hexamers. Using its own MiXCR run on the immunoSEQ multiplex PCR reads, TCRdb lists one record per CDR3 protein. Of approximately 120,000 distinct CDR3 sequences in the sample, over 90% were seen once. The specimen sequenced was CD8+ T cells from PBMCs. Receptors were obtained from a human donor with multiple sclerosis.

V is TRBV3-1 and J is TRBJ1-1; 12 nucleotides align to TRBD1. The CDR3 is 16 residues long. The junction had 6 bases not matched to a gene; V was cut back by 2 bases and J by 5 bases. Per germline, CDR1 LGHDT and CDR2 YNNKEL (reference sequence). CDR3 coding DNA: TGTGCCAGCAGCCAATGGGACAGGGGGCGAAGGACTGAAGCTTTCTTT. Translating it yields CASSQWDRGRRTEAFF. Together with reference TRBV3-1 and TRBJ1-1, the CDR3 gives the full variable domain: DTAVSQTPKYLVTQMGNDKSIKCEQNLGHDTMYWYKQDSKKFLKIMFSYNNKELIINETVPNRFSPKSPDKAHLNLHINSLELGDSAVYFCASSQWDRGRRTEAFFGQGTRLTVV.

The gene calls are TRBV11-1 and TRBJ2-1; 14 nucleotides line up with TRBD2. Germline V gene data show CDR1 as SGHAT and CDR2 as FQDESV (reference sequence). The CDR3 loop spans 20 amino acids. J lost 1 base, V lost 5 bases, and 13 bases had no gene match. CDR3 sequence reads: CASSQPARLAGGPSYNEQFF. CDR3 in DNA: TGTGCCAGCAGCCAACCAGCTCGACTAGCGGGGGGGCCTTCCTACAATGAGCAGTTCTTC.

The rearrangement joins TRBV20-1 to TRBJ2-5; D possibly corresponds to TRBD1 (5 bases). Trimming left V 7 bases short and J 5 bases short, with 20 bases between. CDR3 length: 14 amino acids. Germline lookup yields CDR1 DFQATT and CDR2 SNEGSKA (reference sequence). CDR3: CSENPWGAGETQYF. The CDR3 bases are TGCAGTGAAAATCCCTGGGGCGCTGGGGAGACCCAGTACTTC.

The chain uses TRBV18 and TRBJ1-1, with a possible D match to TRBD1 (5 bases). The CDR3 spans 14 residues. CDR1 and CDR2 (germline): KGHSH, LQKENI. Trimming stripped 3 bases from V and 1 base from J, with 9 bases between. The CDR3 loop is CASSPGHPNTEAFF. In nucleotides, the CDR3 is TGTGCCAGCTCACCCGGACACCCGAACACTGAAGCTTTCTTT.

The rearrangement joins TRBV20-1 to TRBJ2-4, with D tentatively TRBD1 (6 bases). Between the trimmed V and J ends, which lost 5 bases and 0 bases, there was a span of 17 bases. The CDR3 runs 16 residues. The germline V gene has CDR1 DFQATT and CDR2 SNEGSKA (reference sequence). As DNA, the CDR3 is TGCAGTGCTGGCCGGGACACCCAACGAGCCAAAAACATTCAGTACTTC. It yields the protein CSAGRDTQRAKNIQYF.

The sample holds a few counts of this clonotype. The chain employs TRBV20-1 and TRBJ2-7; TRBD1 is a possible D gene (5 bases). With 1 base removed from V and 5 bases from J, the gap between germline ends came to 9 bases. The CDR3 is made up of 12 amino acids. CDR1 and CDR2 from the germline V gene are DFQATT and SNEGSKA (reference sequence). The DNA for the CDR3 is TGCAGTGCTAGAGTGGACAATCACGAGCAGTACTTC. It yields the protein CSARVDNHEQYF.

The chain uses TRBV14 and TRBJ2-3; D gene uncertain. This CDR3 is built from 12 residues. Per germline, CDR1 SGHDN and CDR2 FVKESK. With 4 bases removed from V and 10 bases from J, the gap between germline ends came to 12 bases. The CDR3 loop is CASSPTSAAQYF. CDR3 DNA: TGTGCCAGCAGCCCCACCTCCGCTGCGCAGTATTTT.

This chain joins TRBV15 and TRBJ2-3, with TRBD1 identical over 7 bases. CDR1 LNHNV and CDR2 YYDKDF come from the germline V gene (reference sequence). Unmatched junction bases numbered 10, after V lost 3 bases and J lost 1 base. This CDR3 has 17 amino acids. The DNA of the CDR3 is TGTGCCACCAGCAGTCTACCTACCGGGACAGGCACAGATACGCAGTATTTT. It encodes CATSSLPTGTGTDTQYF.

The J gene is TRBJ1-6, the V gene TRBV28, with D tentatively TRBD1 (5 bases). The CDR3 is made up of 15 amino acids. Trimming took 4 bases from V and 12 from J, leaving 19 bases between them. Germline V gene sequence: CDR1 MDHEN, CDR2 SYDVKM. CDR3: CASSSPWGINQPLHF. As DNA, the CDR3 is TGTGCCAGCAGTTCCCCTTGGGGGATTAATCAACCCCTCCACTTT.

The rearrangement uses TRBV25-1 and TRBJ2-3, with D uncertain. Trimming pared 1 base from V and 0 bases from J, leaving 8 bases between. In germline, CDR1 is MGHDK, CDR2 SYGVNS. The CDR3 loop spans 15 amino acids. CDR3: CASSEFGASTDTQYF. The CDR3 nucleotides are TGTGCCAGCAGTGAATTCGGCGCTAGCACAGATACGCAGTATTTT.

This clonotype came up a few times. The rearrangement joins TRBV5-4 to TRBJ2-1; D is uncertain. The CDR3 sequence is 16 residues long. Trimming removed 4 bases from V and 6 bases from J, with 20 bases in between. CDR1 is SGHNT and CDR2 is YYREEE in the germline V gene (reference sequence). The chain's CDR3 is CASSESRARSPNEQFF. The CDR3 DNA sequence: TGTGCCAGCAGCGAAAGCCGGGCCCGATCTCCCAATGAGCAGTTCTTC. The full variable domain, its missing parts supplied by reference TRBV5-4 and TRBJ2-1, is ETGVTQSPTHLIKTRGQQVTLRCSSQSGHNTVSWYQQALGQGPQFIFQYYREEENGRGNFPPRFSGLQFPNYSSELNVNALELDDSALYLCASSESRARSPNEQFFGPGTRLTVL.

This CDR3 reads CASRQGTNTEAFF. The CDR3 DNA sequence: TGTGCCAGCCGGCAGGGAACGAACACTGAAGCTTTCTTT. V is TRBV7-6 and J is TRBJ1-1, with D possibly matching TRBD1 (5 bases). This CDR3 comprises 13 residues. Between the trimmed V and J ends, which lost 8 bases and 1 base, there was a span of 11 bases. The germline gives CDR1 SGHVS, CDR2 FNYEAQ.

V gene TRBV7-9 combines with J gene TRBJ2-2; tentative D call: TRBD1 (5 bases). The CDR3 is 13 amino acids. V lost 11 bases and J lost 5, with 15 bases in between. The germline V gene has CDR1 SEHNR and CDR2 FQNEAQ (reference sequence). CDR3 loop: CASPGRVTGELFF. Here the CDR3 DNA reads TGTGCCTCACCGGGCAGGGTTACCGGGGAGCTGTTTTTT.

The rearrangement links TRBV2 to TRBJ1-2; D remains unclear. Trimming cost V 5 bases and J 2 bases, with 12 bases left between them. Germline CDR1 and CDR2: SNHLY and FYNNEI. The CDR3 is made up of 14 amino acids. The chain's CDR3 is CASSPTSGNYGYTF. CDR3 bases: TGTGCCAGCAGTCCGACCAGCGGAAACTATGGCTACACCTTC.

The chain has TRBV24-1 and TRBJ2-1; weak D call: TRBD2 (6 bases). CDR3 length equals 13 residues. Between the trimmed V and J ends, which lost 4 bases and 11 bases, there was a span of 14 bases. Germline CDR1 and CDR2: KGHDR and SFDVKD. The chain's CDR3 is CATSDPGDTQQFF. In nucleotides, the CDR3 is TGTGCCACCAGTGACCCGGGGGATACGCAGCAGTTCTTC.

The CDR3 DNA reads TGTGCCAGCAGCTTAATACGGAGGGGGCACAATGAGCAGTTCTTC. It is translated as CASSLIRRGHNEQFF. The chain joins TRBV7-3 to TRBJ2-1; D perhaps matches TRBD1 (7 bases). With 1 base removed from V and 5 bases from J, the gap between germline ends came to 12 bases. From germline, CDR1 is SGHTA and CDR2 FQGTGA. The CDR3 extends over 15 amino acids.

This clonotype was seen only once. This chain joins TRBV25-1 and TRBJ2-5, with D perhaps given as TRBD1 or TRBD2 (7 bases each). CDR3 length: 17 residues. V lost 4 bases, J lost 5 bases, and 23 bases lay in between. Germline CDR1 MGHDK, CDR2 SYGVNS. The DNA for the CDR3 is TGTGCCAGCAGTGGAACTAGGGGAGGGGGCGAGGAGGAGACCCAGTACTTC. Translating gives CASSGTRGGGEEETQYF. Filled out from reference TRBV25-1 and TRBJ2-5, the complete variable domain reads EADIYQTPRYLVIGTGKKITLECSQTMGHDKMYWYQQDPGMELHLIHYSYGVNSTEKGDLSSESTVSRIRTEHFPLTLESARPSHTSQYLCASSGTRGGGEEETQYFGPGTRLLVL.

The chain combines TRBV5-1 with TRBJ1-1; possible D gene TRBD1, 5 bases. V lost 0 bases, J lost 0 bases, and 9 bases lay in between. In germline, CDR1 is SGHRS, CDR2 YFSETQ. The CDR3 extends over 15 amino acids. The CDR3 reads CASSLGREMNTEAFF. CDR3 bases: TGCGCCAGCAGCTTGGGCAGGGAGATGAACACTGAAGCTTTCTTT.

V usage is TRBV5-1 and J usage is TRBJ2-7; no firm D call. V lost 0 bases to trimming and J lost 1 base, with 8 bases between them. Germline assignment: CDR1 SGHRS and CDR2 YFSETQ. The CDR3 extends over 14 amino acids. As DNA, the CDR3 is TGCGCCAGCAGCTTGGCCGAGGAATCCTACGAGCAGTACTTC. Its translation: CASSLAEESYEQYF. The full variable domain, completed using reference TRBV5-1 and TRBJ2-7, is KAGVTQTPRYLIKTRGQQVTLSCSPISGHRSVSWYQQTPGQGLQFLFEYFSETQRNKGNFPGRFSGRQFSNSRSEMNVSTLELGDSALYLCASSLAEESYEQYFGPGTRLTVT.